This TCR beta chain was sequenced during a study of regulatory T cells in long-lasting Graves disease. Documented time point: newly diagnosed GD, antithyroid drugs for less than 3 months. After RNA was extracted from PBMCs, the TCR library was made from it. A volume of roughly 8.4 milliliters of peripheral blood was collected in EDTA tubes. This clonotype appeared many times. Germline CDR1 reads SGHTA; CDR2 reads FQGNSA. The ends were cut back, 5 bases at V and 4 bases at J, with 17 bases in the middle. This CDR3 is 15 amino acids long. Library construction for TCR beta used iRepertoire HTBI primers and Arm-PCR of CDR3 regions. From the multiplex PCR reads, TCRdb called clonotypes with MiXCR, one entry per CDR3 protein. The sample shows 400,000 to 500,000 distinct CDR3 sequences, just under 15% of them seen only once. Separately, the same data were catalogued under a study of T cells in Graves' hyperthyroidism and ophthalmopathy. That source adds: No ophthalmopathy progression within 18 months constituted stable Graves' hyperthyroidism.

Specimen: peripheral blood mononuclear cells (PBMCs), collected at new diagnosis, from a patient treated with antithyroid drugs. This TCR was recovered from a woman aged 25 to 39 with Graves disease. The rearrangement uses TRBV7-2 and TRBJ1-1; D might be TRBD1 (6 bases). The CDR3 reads CASSLETGATTEAFF. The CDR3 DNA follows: TGTGCCAGCAGCCTCGAGACGGGGGCGACCACTGAAGCTTTCTTT. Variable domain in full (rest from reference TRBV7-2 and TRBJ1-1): GAGVSQSPSNKVTEKGKDVELRCDPISGHTALYWYRQSLGQGLEFLIYFQGNSAPDKSGLPSDRFSAERTGGSVSTLTIQRTQQEDSAVYLCASSLETGATTEAFFGQGTRLTVV.